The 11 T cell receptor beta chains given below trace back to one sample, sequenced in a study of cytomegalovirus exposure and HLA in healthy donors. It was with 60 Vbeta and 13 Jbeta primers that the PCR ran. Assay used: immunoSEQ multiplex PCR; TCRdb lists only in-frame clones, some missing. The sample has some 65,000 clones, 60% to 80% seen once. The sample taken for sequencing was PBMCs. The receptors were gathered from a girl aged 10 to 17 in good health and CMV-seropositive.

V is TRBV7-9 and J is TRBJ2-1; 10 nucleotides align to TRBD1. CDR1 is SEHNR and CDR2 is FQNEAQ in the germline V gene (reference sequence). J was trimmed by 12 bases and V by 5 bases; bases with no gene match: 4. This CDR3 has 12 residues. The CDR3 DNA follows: TGTGCCAGCAGCCACCGGGACAGGGGGCAGTTCTTC. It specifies CASSHRDRGQFF.

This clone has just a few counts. Written as DNA, the CDR3 is TGTGCCAGCGGGTGGACAGATAATAGCAATCAGCCCCAGCATTTT. This translates into CASGWTDNSNQPQHF. The chain joins TRBV6-1 to TRBJ1-5; D is perhaps TRBD1 (6 bases). V was trimmed by 8 bases and J by 0 bases, leaving 14 bases between them. The V gene's germline CDR1 is MNHNS and CDR2 SASEGT. There are 15 residues in the CDR3.

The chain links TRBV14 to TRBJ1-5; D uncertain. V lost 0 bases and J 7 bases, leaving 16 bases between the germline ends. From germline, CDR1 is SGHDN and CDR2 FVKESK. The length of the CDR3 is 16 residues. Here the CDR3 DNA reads TGTGCCAGCAGCCAAGAAGGTCGAGGATTTCGGCAGCCCCAGCATTTT. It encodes CASSQEGRGFRQPQHF.

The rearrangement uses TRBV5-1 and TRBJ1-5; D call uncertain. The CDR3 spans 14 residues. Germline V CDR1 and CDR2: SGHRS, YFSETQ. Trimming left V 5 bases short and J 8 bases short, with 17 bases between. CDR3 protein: CASSLQSFDEPQHF. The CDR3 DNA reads TGCGCCAGCAGTCTCCAGTCTTTTGATGAGCCCCAGCATTTT.

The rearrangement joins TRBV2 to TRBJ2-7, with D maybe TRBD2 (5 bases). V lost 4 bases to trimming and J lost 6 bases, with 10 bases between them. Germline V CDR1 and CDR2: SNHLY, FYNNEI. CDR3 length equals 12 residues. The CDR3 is CASSGGGSEQYF. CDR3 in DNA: TGTGCCAGCAGTGGCGGAGGCTCCGAGCAGTACTTC.

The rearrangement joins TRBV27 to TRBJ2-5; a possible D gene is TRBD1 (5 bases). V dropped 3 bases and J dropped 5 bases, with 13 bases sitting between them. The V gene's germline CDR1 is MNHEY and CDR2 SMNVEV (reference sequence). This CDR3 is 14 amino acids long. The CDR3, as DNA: TGTGCCAGCAGTTTGGGGTCAGGGCGGGAGACCCAGTACTTC. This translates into CASSLGSGRETQYF.

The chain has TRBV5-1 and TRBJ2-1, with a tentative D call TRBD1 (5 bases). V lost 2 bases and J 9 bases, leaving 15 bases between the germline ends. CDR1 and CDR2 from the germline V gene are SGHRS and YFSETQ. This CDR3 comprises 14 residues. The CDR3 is CASSLQVFNVEQFF. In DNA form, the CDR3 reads TGCGCCAGCAGCTTACAGGTATTTAACGTTGAGCAGTTCTTC. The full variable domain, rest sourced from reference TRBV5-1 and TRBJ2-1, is KAGVTQTPRYLIKTRGQQVTLSCSPISGHRSVSWYQQTPGQGLQFLFEYFSETQRNKGNFPGRFSGRQFSNSRSEMNVSTLELGDSALYLCASSLQVFNVEQFFGPGTRLTVL.

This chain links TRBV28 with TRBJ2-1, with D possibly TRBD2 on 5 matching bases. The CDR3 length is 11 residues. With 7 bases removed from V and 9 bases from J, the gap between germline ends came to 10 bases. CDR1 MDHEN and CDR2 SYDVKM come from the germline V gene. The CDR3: CASTLSGEQFF. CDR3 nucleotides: TGTGCCAGCACTCTCAGCGGTGAGCAGTTCTTC.

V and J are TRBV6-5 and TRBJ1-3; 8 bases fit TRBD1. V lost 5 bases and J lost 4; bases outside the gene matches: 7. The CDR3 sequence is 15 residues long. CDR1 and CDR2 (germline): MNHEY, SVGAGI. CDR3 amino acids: CASSNQGAKGNTIYF. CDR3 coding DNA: TGTGCCAGCAGTAATCAGGGGGCGAAGGGAAACACCATATATTTT.

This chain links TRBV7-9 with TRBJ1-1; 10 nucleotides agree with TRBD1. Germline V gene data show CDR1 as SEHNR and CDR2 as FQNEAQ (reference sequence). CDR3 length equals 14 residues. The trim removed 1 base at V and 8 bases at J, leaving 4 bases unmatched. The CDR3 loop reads CASSLGQGASEAFF. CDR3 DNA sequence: TGTGCCAGCAGCTTAGGACAGGGGGCCTCGGAAGCTTTCTTT.

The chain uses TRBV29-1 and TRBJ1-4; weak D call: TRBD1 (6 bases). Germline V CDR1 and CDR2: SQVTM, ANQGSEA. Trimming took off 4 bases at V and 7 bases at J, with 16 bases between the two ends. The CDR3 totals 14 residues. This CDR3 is CSVAGNRAVEKLFF. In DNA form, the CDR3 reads TGCAGCGTTGCTGGTAACAGGGCTGTTGAAAAACTGTTTTTT.